Below are 27 T cell receptor beta chains sequenced from a single sample in a study of T cell repertoires in cytomegalovirus infection. TCRdb re-analysed the reads in MiXCR, keeping a single row per CDR3 protein. The table shows 300,000 to 400,000 distinct CDR3 sequences, with 8% to 10% occurring only once. Sequencing was performed on PBMCs. Receptor source: a human donor in good health (CMV status not recorded). Some clones in this sample may be carry-over from other donors' samples.

This clonotype was recorded at least ten times. This sequence joins TRBV6-5 and TRBJ1-1; no definite D call. CDR3 size: 14 residues. V was pared by 10 bases and J by 1 base, with 16 bases between. Per germline, CDR1 MNHEY and CDR2 SVGAGI. The CDR3 sequence is CAIKMDGGNTEAFF. The CDR3 DNA reads as TGTGCCATCAAAATGGACGGTGGGAACACTGAAGCTTTCTTT.

This clonotype came up a few times. The gene calls are TRBV7-9 and TRBJ2-7; weak D call: TRBD2 (5 bases). Germline values: CDR1 SEHNR, CDR2 FQNEAQ (reference sequence). Trimming pared 5 bases from V and 2 bases from J, leaving 13 bases between. This CDR3 region has 14 residues. The CDR3, as DNA: TGTGCCAGCAGCAGGGAGTCAGGACCCTACGAGCAGTACTTC. Protein product: CASSRESGPYEQYF.

This clonotype showed up many times. The rearrangement joins TRBV7-2 to TRBJ1-4; 7 bases are a match to TRBD1. The CDR3 has 14 residues. Germline V gives CDR1 SGHTA, CDR2 FQGNSA. V was clipped by 5 bases and J by 5 bases; unmatched bases: 5. In DNA, the CDR3 is TGTGCCAGCAGCCCGACAGGGTTAAATGAAAAACTGTTTTTT. This codes for CASSPTGLNEKLFF.

This clonotype was observed a few times. V is TRBV20-1 and J is TRBJ2-7, with a weak D call TRBD2 (6 bases). The CDR3 consists of 11 residues. With 1 base removed from V and 12 bases from J, the gap between germline ends came to 13 bases. CDR1 is DFQATT and CDR2 is SNEGSKA in the germline V gene (reference sequence). The CDR3 nucleotides are TGCAGTGCTAGAGTATACGGGAGCTGGTACTTC. Amino acids: CSARVYGSWYF.

Ten or more counts support this clonotype. V gene TRBV27 combines with J gene TRBJ2-7, with 7 bases lining up with TRBD1. V shed 10 bases, J shed 2 bases, and the junction held 11 bases outside the gene matches. Germline assignment: CDR1 MNHEY and CDR2 SMNVEV (reference sequence). The CDR3 runs 14 residues. CDR3 nucleotides: TGTGCCACCCTGAGACAGGGCAACGCCTACGAGCAGTACTTC. Protein: CATLRQGNAYEQYF.

The chain links TRBV7-3 to TRBJ2-3; D gene ambiguous. The CDR3 has 13 residues. The V and J ends lost 5 bases and 2 bases respectively, with 8 bases between them. The V gene's germline CDR1 is SGHTA and CDR2 FQGTGA. CDR3 in amino acids: CASSPDPTDTQYF. The CDR3 nucleotides are TGTGCCAGCAGCCCCGACCCCACAGATACGCAGTATTTT.

This clonotype was observed at least ten times. CDR3 DNA sequence: TGTGCCAGCAGCTTATATGAGGGGGCTTACGAGCAGTACTTC. Its translation: CASSLYEGAYEQYF. This chain connects TRBV7-2 to TRBJ2-7; 7 bases line up with TRBD1. V shed 2 bases and J 4 bases; nucleotides not matched to a gene: 5. Germline lookup yields CDR1 SGHTA and CDR2 FQGNSA. The CDR3 runs to 14 residues. The entire variable domain, with the rest obtained from reference TRBV7-2 and TRBJ2-7, is as follows: GAGVSQSPSNKVTEKGKDVELRCDPISGHTALYWYRQSLGQGLEFLIYFQGNSAPDKSGLPSDRFSAERTGGSVSTLTIQRTQQEDSAVYLCASSLYEGAYEQYFGPGTRLTVT.

This clonotype was recorded many times. The V gene is TRBV6-6, the J gene TRBJ1-1, with D possibly matching TRBD1 (5 bases). V was shortened by 2 bases and J by 1 base, with 17 bases between the two germline ends. The CDR3 covers 17 residues. CDR1 MNHNY and CDR2 SVGAGI come from the germline V gene (reference sequence). CDR3: CASSYRLRGDSNTEAFF. In nucleotides, the CDR3 is TGTGCCAGCAGTTACCGCCTGCGGGGCGATTCGAACACTGAAGCTTTCTTT.

This clonotype was observed a handful of times. The V and J genes are TRBV7-8 and TRBJ1-2; D might be TRBD1 (6 bases). This CDR3 is 14 amino acids long. V was trimmed by 1 base and J by 3 bases, leaving 9 bases between them. In germline, CDR1 is SGHVS, CDR2 FQNEAQ. The CDR3 protein is CASSLDNRDYGYTF. In nucleotides, the CDR3 is TGTGCCAGCAGCTTAGATAACAGGGACTATGGCTACACCTTC. Full variable domain (missing parts from reference TRBV7-8 and TRBJ1-2): GAGVSQSPRYKVAKRGQDVALRCDPISGHVSLFWYQQALGQGPEFLTYFQNEAQLDKSGLPSDRFFAERPEGSVSTLKIQRTQQEDSAVYLCASSLDNRDYGYTFGSGTRLTVV.

This clonotype was seen at least ten times. J is TRBJ1-4 and V is TRBV25-1, with D maybe TRBD1 (6 bases). V lost 4 bases to trimming and J lost 7 bases, with 10 bases between them. The CDR3 runs 13 residues. Germline V gene lookup returns CDR1 MGHDK and CDR2 SYGVNS. The CDR3 sequence is CASSVTGLEKLFF. CDR3 DNA sequence: TGTGCCAGCAGTGTTACAGGGCTTGAAAAACTGTTTTTT.

This clonotype was picked up a small number of times. The gene calls are TRBV28 and TRBJ2-7, with D possibly matching TRBD2 (7 bases). V was cut by 2 bases and J by 5 bases, with 13 bases left in between. This CDR3 region has 14 residues. Germline V lookup: CDR1 MDHEN, CDR2 SYDVKM. CDR3 in amino acids: CASSLGGAKNEQYF. The DNA for the CDR3 is TGTGCCAGCAGTTTAGGGGGGGCGAAGAACGAGCAGTACTTC.

CDR3 nucleotide sequence: TGTGCCAGCAGCCTCAGCTACCCGGGGGCGGGAGGAAGGAATGAGCAGTTCTTC. This gives the protein CASSLSYPGAGGRNEQFF. The rearrangement uses TRBV7-2 and TRBJ2-1; 8 nucleotides line up with TRBD2. The germline CDR1 and CDR2 sequences are SGHTA and FQGNSA. V dropped 5 bases and J dropped 7; count of bases not matched to a gene: 19. This CDR3 spans 18 amino acids.

There are many counts of this clonotype. CDR3 loop: CASSRIGGGADTQYF. Here the CDR3 DNA reads TGTGCCAGCAGCCGCATTGGGGGGGGGGCAGATACGCAGTATTTT. The rearrangement uses TRBV7-2 and TRBJ2-3; 7 nucleotides line up with TRBD2. Germline values: CDR1 SGHTA, CDR2 FQGNSA. The CDR3 consists of 15 residues. V lost 5 bases, J lost 4 bases, and 9 bases stayed unmatched.

This clonotype was observed a few times. V is TRBV7-2 and J is TRBJ2-2; a weak D match, TRBD1 (6 bases). Germline lookup yields CDR1 SGHTA and CDR2 FQGNSA. The length of the CDR3 is 15 residues. The V gene lost 1 base and the J gene lost 5 bases, with 11 bases spanning the gap. CDR3 sequence reads: CASSLVRGDTGELFF. The CDR3 nucleotides are TGTGCCAGCAGCTTAGTCAGGGGTGATACCGGGGAGCTGTTTTTT.

This clonotype was detected ten times or more. The CDR3 loop is CASSYGAWGSSYEQYF. CDR3 sequence (DNA): TGTGCCAGCAGCTACGGAGCATGGGGCAGCTCCTACGAGCAGTACTTC. V gene TRBV11-1 combines with J gene TRBJ2-7; possible D gene TRBD1, 5 bases. The CDR3 has 16 residues. Germline V gene data show CDR1 as SGHAT and CDR2 as FQDESV (reference sequence). Trimming shortened V by 4 bases and J by 0 bases, and 16 bases separated the two germline ends.

The table lists this clonotype with a few counts. This chain links TRBV20-1 with TRBJ1-2, with D unclear. The CDR3 runs to 12 residues. The germline V and J ends were trimmed by 5 bases and 7 bases, with 14 bases remaining between them. Looked up from germline, CDR1 is DFQATT and CDR2 is SNEGSKA (reference sequence). The CDR3 region is CSAPETRGGYTF. The DNA for the CDR3 is TGCAGTGCTCCGGAAACCCGGGGTGGCTACACCTTC.

The genes are TRBV12-3 or TRBV12-4 and TRBJ2-1; D is unclear. The CDR3 extends over 15 amino acids. The ends were cut back, 2 bases at V and 7 bases at J, with 15 bases in the middle. CDR3 residues: CASSLSPVRRNEQFF. The CDR3 DNA follows: TGTGCCAGCAGTTTAAGCCCGGTTCGCCGGAATGAGCAGTTCTTC.

This clonotype was counted ten times or more. The V and J genes are TRBV3-1 and TRBJ2-1; 8 nucleotides line up with TRBD2. CDR1 is LGHDT and CDR2 is YNNKEL in the germline V gene (reference sequence). Losses at the gene ends were 4 bases for V and 6 bases for J; bases not matched to a gene: 8. This CDR3 is built from 15 residues. In DNA, the CDR3 is TGTGCCAGCAGCCGGGGAGCGGGAGCCCCCAATGAGCAGTTCTTC. Translation gives CASSRGAGAPNEQFF.

This clonotype was found a few times. Here the CDR3 DNA reads TGTGCCAGCAGCTTAGAGGGTGGGGCGGGACGCACCGGGGAGCTGTTTTTT. Translating it yields CASSLEGGAGRTGELFF. The chain links TRBV7-2 to TRBJ2-2; tentative D call: TRBD2 (6 bases). The CDR3 runs 17 residues. Per the germline V gene, CDR1 is SGHTA and CDR2 is FQGNSA. With 1 base removed from V and 4 bases from J, the gap between germline ends came to 16 bases. Variable domain in full (rest from reference TRBV7-2 and TRBJ2-2): GAGVSQSPSNKVTEKGKDVELRCDPISGHTALYWYRQSLGQGLEFLIYFQGNSAPDKSGLPSDRFSAERTGGSVSTLTIQRTQQEDSAVYLCASSLEGGAGRTGELFFGEGSRLTVL.

In its sample, this clonotype was seen a few times. The CDR3: CASSESFGIFSGEGTDTQYF. The DNA of the CDR3 is TGCGCCAGCAGTGAGTCCTTCGGGATCTTTAGCGGGGAAGGCACAGATACGCAGTATTTT. V is TRBV10-1 and J is TRBJ2-3; 8 bases map to TRBD2. The J segment lost 1 base and the V segment lost 0 bases, leaving 15 bases of the junction unmatched. The CDR3 length is 20 residues. CDR1 is WNHNN, CDR2 SYGVQD, per germline (reference sequence).

This clonotype was detected many times. The junction does not match germline at one end; this may be a read error. This chain joins TRBV19 and TRBJ1-1, with TRBD1 as a possible D gene (5 bases). Per the germline V gene, CDR1 is LNHDA and CDR2 is SQIVND (reference sequence). This CDR3 comprises 12 residues. CDR3 loop: CASSTGNTEAFF. CDR3 sequence (DNA): TGTGCCAGCAGTACAGGGAACACTGAAGCTTTCTTT.

This clonotype was detected many times. CDR3 bases: TGTGCCAGCAGCTTAGCGCCCTTGGGGACAGGGGGCAAAAGATCCTACGAGCAGTACTTC. Its translation: CASSLAPLGTGGKRSYEQYF. The chain combines TRBV7-2 with TRBJ2-7; 12 bases line up with TRBD1. CDR3 length: 20 residues. The V gene's germline CDR1 is SGHTA and CDR2 FQGNSA. Trimming cost V 0 bases and J 1 base; bases outside gene matches: 13.

This clonotype was observed a few times. This chain uses TRBV27 with TRBJ2-3; D unresolved. Germline V gene sequence: CDR1 MNHEY, CDR2 SMNVEV (reference sequence). V gave up 2 bases and J gave up 2 bases, with 11 bases separating them. CDR3 length: 15 residues. The chain's CDR3 is CASSLTLGPTDTQYF. The CDR3 region has the DNA TGTGCCAGCAGTTTAACGCTCGGACCCACAGATACGCAGTATTTT.

The V gene is TRBV12-3 or TRBV12-4, the J gene TRBJ2-3; D remains unclear. The CDR3 sequence is 12 residues long. The V end lost 3 bases, the J end lost 6 bases, and 7 bases lay between the germline ends. CDR3 nucleotide sequence: TGTGCCAGCAGTTTGATTGCGGATACGCAGTATTTT. Translating it yields CASSLIADTQYF.

The V and J genes are TRBV2 and TRBJ2-4, with D perhaps TRBD2 (6 bases). The CDR3 runs 14 residues. Germline CDR1 reads SNHLY; CDR2 reads FYNNEI. Between the trimmed V and J ends, which lost 7 bases and 3 bases, there was a span of 13 bases. CDR3 sequence (DNA): TGTGCCAGCATGCGGGATGTTAGCAAAAACATTCAGTACTTC. Translation gives CASMRDVSKNIQYF.

A few counts support this clonotype. The rearrangement uses TRBV7-9 and TRBJ1-6; D might be TRBD1 (5 bases). Trimming shortened V by 5 bases and J by 6 bases, and 17 bases separated the two germline ends. This CDR3 contains 16 residues. From germline, CDR1 is SEHNR and CDR2 FQNEAQ (reference sequence). DNA of the CDR3: TGTGCCAGCAGCCCGGGACCGAAGGGTTTTAATTCACCCCTCCACTTT. Its protein product is CASSPGPKGFNSPLHF.

The gene calls are TRBV6-5 and TRBJ2-1, with a tentative D call TRBD2 (6 bases). The ends were cut back, 4 bases at V and 4 bases at J, with 14 bases in the middle. The germline V gene encodes CDR1 MNHEY and CDR2 SVGAGI. This CDR3 comprises 15 residues. CDR3 nucleotide sequence: TGTGCCAGCAGTTCCCAGGAGGGGAGGTACAATGAGCAGTTCTTC. Translation gives CASSSQEGRYNEQFF.